This TCR beta chain was recorded in a study of cytomegalovirus exposure and HLA in healthy donors. Libraries were prepared by immunoSEQ multiplex PCR; TCRdb keeps only in-frame clonotypes and omits some of them. Among about 180,000 clones listed, approximately 90% were seen once. The V end was cut by 4 bases, the J end by 2 bases, with 11 bases between. The CDR3 is 14 residues long. Germline loops: CDR1 MNHNS, CDR2 SASEGT. Details on this clone: Its antigen is not identified.

Whole-study results and caveats: In vitro, three CMV-associated chains proved specific for CMV antigens. Rarity characterized most TCR sequences, yet some public TCRs appeared in many donors. Both high specificity and high sensitivity reportedly marked the classifier's diagnosis of cytomegalovirus status. The TCR clusters that emerged in the first cohort tended, a later analysis found, to co-occur in the 110 or so validation repertoires.

The sequence was collected from a woman aged 30 to 39 in good health and CMV-seronegative. The chain combines TRBV6-1 with TRBJ1-1; D is possibly TRBD1 (6 bases). The sample comprised PBMCs. The CDR3 reads CASSVGTTNTEAFF. The DNA of the CDR3 is TGTGCCAGCAGTGTCGGGACAACAAACACTGAAGCTTTCTTT.